A single sample gave rise to the 6 T cell receptor beta chains below, sequenced in a study of cytomegalovirus exposure and HLA in healthy donors. The study ran its PCR with 60 Vbeta and 13 Jbeta primers. Method: immunoSEQ multiplex PCR; TCRdb's copy keeps in-frame clones and lacks some. The sample consists of roughly 120,000 clones, roughly 78% of them appearing once. The specimen sequenced was PBMCs. These receptors were collected from a man aged 30 to 39 in good health and CMV-seronegative.

A remark on this clone: Compared with germline, one end of the junction differs, possibly owing to a read error. V and J are TRBV5-1 and TRBJ1-2, with TRBD1 as a possible D gene (5 bases). This CDR3 has 13 amino acids. From germline, CDR1 is SGHRS and CDR2 YFSETQ. CDR3 in amino acids: CASSLDRNYGYSF. CDR3 DNA sequence: TGCGCCAGCAGCTTGGACAGGAACTATGGCTACTCCTTC.

The V call is TRBV5-6, the J call TRBJ2-1; 13 bases fit TRBD2. CDR3 length: 14 residues. From germline, CDR1 is SGHDT and CDR2 YYEEEE. With 4 bases clipped from V and 12 bases from J, the junction kept 7 bases outside the gene matches. This CDR3 is CASSNGLAGVGQFF. The CDR3 nucleotides are TGTGCCAGCAGCAACGGACTAGCGGGAGTCGGGCAGTTCTTC.

This clone was seen more than once but under ten times. V gene TRBV27 combines with J gene TRBJ2-1; D remains unclear. Germline V gives CDR1 MNHEY, CDR2 SMNVEV (reference sequence). The CDR3 is 13 residues long. V lost 7 bases and J 3 bases, leaving 10 bases between the germline ends. The CDR3, as DNA: TGTGCCAGCACACTTTCGGGCTACAATGAGCAGTTCTTC. This sequence encodes CASTLSGYNEQFF.

This clone was seen a handful of times. This CDR3 reads CASKTGGNYGYTF. CDR3 DNA: TGTGCCAGCAAGACAGGGGGGAACTATGGCTACACCTTC. This chain links TRBV6-1 with TRBJ1-2; 9 bases align to TRBD1. From germline, CDR1 is MNHNS and CDR2 SASEGT. The CDR3 runs 13 residues. J lost 2 bases, V lost 7 bases, and 2 bases had no gene match.

The genes are TRBV7-2 and TRBJ2-3; the D is unclear. Germline V CDR1 and CDR2: SGHTA, FQGNSA. CDR3 length: 16 residues. V lost 1 base and J 2 bases, leaving 13 bases between the germline ends. CDR3 in amino acids: CASSLGISSYTDTQYF. In DNA, the CDR3 is TGTGCCAGCAGCTTAGGAATATCGAGTTACACAGATACGCAGTATTTT. Full variable domain (outside the CDR3, taken from reference TRBV7-2 and TRBJ2-3): GAGVSQSPSNKVTEKGKDVELRCDPISGHTALYWYRQSLGQGLEFLIYFQGNSAPDKSGLPSDRFSAERTGGSVSTLTIQRTQQEDSAVYLCASSLGISSYTDTQYFGPGTRLTVL.

The rearrangement joins TRBV5-4 to TRBJ1-1; 9 bases line up with TRBD1. The junction had 4 bases not matched to a gene; V was cut back by 0 bases and J by 1 base. Looked up from germline, CDR1 is SGHNT and CDR2 is YYREEE (reference sequence). This CDR3 region has 16 residues. The CDR3 sequence: CASSLGQGGSNTEAFF. CDR3 DNA: TGTGCCAGCAGCTTGGGACAGGGGGGGTCGAACACTGAAGCTTTCTTT.